These T cell receptor beta chains were read from a single sample in a study of molecular identifiers for immune sequencing clone quantification. TCRdb called the PCR reads again in MiXCR, with one record for every CDR3 protein. The sample contains some 320,000 distinct CDR3 sequences, 20% to 25% of which appear only once. Sequenced sample: naive CD8+ T cells from blood, with Jurkat cell RNA spiked in. These receptors were taken from a human donor in good health. Some libraries in this study had Jurkat cell RNA spiked in. CDR3s include the opening cysteine and the closing phenylalanine or tryptophan. Each record gives: D gene, clone size, V gene, J gene, CDR3 protein, CDR3 DNA. A D gene is named only where the DNA matches it firmly. Clone size is given for some rows only: seen once, a few or many times, or a class if the clone is expanded.

d_call: NA; clone_size: many; v_call: TRBV29-1; j_call: TRBJ2-1; cdr3_aa: CSVQLQGNEQFF; cdr3_nt: TGCAGCGTACAACTCCAGGGAAATGAGCAGTTCTTC
d_call: NA; clone_size: many; v_call: TRBV19; j_call: TRBJ2-7; cdr3_aa: CASSIPGSEQYF; cdr3_nt: TGTGCCAGTAGTATCCCGGGATCCGAGCAGTACTTC
d_call: NA; clone_size: many; v_call: TRBV20-1; j_call: TRBJ2-3; cdr3_aa: CSAPPGQTTDTQYF; cdr3_nt: TGCAGTGCCCCACCCGGACAGACCACAGATACGCAGTATTTT
d_call: TRBD1; clone_size: many; v_call: TRBV7-9; j_call: TRBJ1-5; cdr3_aa: CASSSTGGRNQPQHF; cdr3_nt: TGTGCCAGCAGCTCGACAGGGGGGAGAAATCAGCCCCAGCATTTT
d_call: NA; clone_size: NA; v_call: TRBV6-2/TRBV6-3; j_call: TRBJ2-1; cdr3_aa: CASSSGRWNNEQFF; cdr3_nt: TGTGCCAGCAGTTCCGGGAGATGGAACAATGAGCAGTTCTTC
d_call: NA; clone_size: many; v_call: TRBV12-3/TRBV12-4; j_call: TRBJ2-2; cdr3_aa: CASSLGGGGPIDTGELFF; cdr3_nt: TGTGCCAGCAGTTTGGGGGGAGGAGGGCCGATAGACACCGGGGAGCTGTTTTTT
d_call: NA; clone_size: many; v_call: TRBV28; j_call: TRBJ2-5; cdr3_aa: CASQGGWRETQYF; cdr3_nt: TGTGCCAGCCAAGGGGGTTGGAGAGAGACCCAGTACTTC
d_call: TRBD2; clone_size: NA; v_call: TRBV10-3; j_call: TRBJ2-3; cdr3_aa: CAISPTSGATDTQYF; cdr3_nt: TGTGCCATCAGTCCAACTAGCGGGGCTACAGATACGCAGTATTTT
d_call: NA; clone_size: NA; v_call: TRBV19; j_call: TRBJ1-5; cdr3_aa: CASSIAGRMGNQPQHF; cdr3_nt: TGTGCCAGTAGTATAGCAGGCAGGATGGGTAATCAGCCCCAGCATTTT
d_call: TRBD2; clone_size: NA; v_call: TRBV7-6; j_call: TRBJ2-3; cdr3_aa: CASSELAESTDTRYF; cdr3_nt: TGTGCCAGCAGCGAACTAGCGGAGAGCACAGATACGCGGTATTTT
d_call: NA; clone_size: many; v_call: TRBV20-1; j_call: TRBJ2-3; cdr3_aa: CSARDDRGTLYTQYF; cdr3_nt: TGCAGTGCTAGAGATGATCGCGGGACTCTCTATACGCAGTATTTT
d_call: NA; clone_size: NA; v_call: TRBV6-2/TRBV6-3; j_call: TRBJ1-2; cdr3_aa: CASSYSPSFLGNTF; cdr3_nt: TGTGCCAGCAGTTACTCTCCCAGCTTTCTCGGCAACACCTTC
d_call: NA; clone_size: few; v_call: TRBV19; j_call: TRBJ2-7; cdr3_aa: CASSPGKTYEQYF; cdr3_nt: TGTGCCAGTAGCCCAGGGAAGACCTACGAGCAGTACTTC
d_call: NA; clone_size: many; v_call: TRBV9; j_call: TRBJ2-1; cdr3_aa: CASSVTSGQYNEQFF; cdr3_nt: TGTGCCAGCAGCGTAACAAGCGGCCAGTACAATGAGCAGTTCTTC
d_call: NA; clone_size: many; v_call: TRBV19; j_call: TRBJ2-5; cdr3_aa: CASSGGTYQETQYF; cdr3_nt: TGTGCCAGTAGTGGGGGGACGTACCAAGAGACCCAGTACTTC
d_call: TRBD2; clone_size: many; v_call: TRBV7-6; j_call: TRBJ2-1; cdr3_aa: CASSLVAGGPREQFF; cdr3_nt: TGTGCCAGCAGCCTAGTAGCGGGAGGGCCCCGTGAGCAGTTCTTC
d_call: TRBD1; clone_size: NA; v_call: TRBV27; j_call: TRBJ2-3; cdr3_aa: CASRPGTGRTDTQYF; cdr3_nt: TGTGCCAGCAGACCGGGGACAGGGAGGACAGATACGCAGTATTTT
d_call: NA; clone_size: many; v_call: TRBV5-1; j_call: TRBJ2-4; cdr3_aa: CASSLAWGSNIQYF; cdr3_nt: TGCGCCAGCAGCTTGGCCTGGGGGTCAAACATTCAGTACTTC
d_call: TRBD1; clone_size: NA; v_call: TRBV13; j_call: TRBJ2-7; cdr3_aa: CASSGQGAHDQYF; cdr3_nt: TGTGCCAGCAGTGGACAGGGGGCCCACGACCAGTACTTC
d_call: NA; clone_size: NA; v_call: TRBV6-5; j_call: TRBJ1-6; cdr3_aa: CGSSYDGGWSYNSPLHF; cdr3_nt: TGTGGCAGCAGTTACGATGGGGGATGGTCCTATAATTCACCCCTCCACTTT
d_call: TRBD2; clone_size: many; v_call: TRBV6-2/TRBV6-3; j_call: TRBJ2-1; cdr3_aa: CASKPSGLAFLEQFF; cdr3_nt: TGTGCCAGCAAACCCTCGGGACTAGCGTTCCTTGAGCAGTTCTTC
d_call: NA; clone_size: many; v_call: TRBV5-6; j_call: TRBJ1-1; cdr3_aa: CASSWGVPGEAFF; cdr3_nt: TGTGCCAGCAGCTGGGGAGTACCGGGGGAAGCTTTCTTT
d_call: TRBD1; clone_size: many; v_call: TRBV12-3/TRBV12-4; j_call: TRBJ2-2; cdr3_aa: CASKTPGTVGPGELFF; cdr3_nt: TGTGCCAGCAAAACCCCCGGGACAGTCGGTCCCGGGGAGCTGTTTTTT